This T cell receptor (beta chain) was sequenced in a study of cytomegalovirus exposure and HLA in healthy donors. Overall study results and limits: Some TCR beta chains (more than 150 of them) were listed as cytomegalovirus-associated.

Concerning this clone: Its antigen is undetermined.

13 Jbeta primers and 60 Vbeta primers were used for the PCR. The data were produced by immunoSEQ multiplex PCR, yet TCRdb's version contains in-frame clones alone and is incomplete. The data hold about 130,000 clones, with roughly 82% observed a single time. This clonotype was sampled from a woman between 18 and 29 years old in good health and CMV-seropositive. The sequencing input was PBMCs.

The CDR3, as DNA: TGCGCCAGCAGCTTGGCGCAGGGGGCGGCTGAAGCTTTCTTT. This sequence encodes CASSLAQGAAEAFF. This rearrangement joins TRBV5-1 to TRBJ1-1; the match to TRBD1 covers 8 bases. With 0 bases clipped from V and 6 bases from J, the junction kept 4 bases outside the gene matches. The CDR3 runs to 14 residues. The V gene's germline CDR1 is SGHRS and CDR2 YFSETQ.